This section outlines one T cell receptor beta chain sequence together with its context. What it binds is not known. These data are taken from a study of somatic mutations in cytotoxic T cells in rheumatoid arthritis. Across the study: Patient blood (about 28 ml EDTA) was taken immediately after diagnosis and before treatment.

Data came from immunoSEQ multiplex PCR; TCRdb stores just in-frame clones and leaves some out. The table shows about 7,000 clones, with about 81% occurring only once. Study-wide points: Of about 60 patients, fewer than ten had a largest CD8+ clone that exceeded 20% of CD8+ cells.

V lost 3 bases, J lost 0 bases, and 0 bases lay in between. Per germline, CDR1 MNHEY and CDR2 SMNVEV (reference sequence). CDR3 length: 13 residues. This receptor was obtained from an adult with rheumatoid arthritis. The chain has TRBV27 and TRBJ2-6; D is unresolved. Sequenced input: CD8+ T cells sorted from blood. Written as DNA, the CDR3 is TGTGCCAGCAGTTTCTCTGGGGCCAACGTCCTGACTTTC. Its protein product is CASSFSGANVLTF.